The 9 T cell receptor beta chains reported below all come from one sample, sequenced in a study of human T cells and chemical hapten exposure. Time point here: patch test 1, 2 weeks after DPC sensitization. The treatment was: therapeutic diphenylcyclopropenone sensitization with weekly scalp DPC. From the RACE reads, TCRdb called clonotypes with MiXCR, one entry per CDR3 protein. The sample consists of tens of thousands of distinct CDR3 sequences, around 9.5% of them appearing once. The sample consisted of whole blood, taken in connection with sensitization to the hapten diphenylcyclopropenone (DPC). The receptor set was obtained from a woman aged 40 to 55 with alopecia areata. Some clones in this sample may be carry-over from other donors' samples.

This clonotype was counted many times. The chain carries TRBV27 and TRBJ1-5, with 9 positions matching TRBD1. V gave up 4 bases and J gave up 1 base; unmatched junction bases: 8. CDR1 MNHEY and CDR2 SMNVEV come from the germline V gene (reference sequence). The CDR3 is made up of 17 amino acids. The CDR3 here is CASSSTGGLASNQPQHF. The CDR3 DNA is TGTGCCAGCAGTTCCACAGGGGGCTTAGCAAGCAATCAGCCCCAGCATTTT.

This clonotype occurred many times. V and J are TRBV5-1 and TRBJ1-1; the D gene is possibly TRBD1 (6 bases). CDR1 SGHRS and CDR2 YFSETQ come from the germline V gene. Trimming left V 3 bases short and J 4 bases short, with 16 bases between. The CDR3 is made up of 15 amino acids. CDR3 amino acids: CASSSRTAWGTEAFF. The CDR3 nucleotides are TGCGCCAGCAGCTCACGGACAGCCTGGGGCACTGAAGCTTTCTTT.

V is TRBV7-2 and J is TRBJ2-1, with 14 positions matching TRBD2. Germline lookup yields CDR1 SGHTA and CDR2 FQGNSA. V lost 5 bases, J lost 0 bases, and 6 bases stayed unmatched. The CDR3 spans 18 residues. As DNA, the CDR3 is TGTGCCAGCAGCCGGACTAGCGGGGGGCTGAGCTCCTACAATGAGCAGTTCTTC. Protein: CASSRTSGGLSSYNEQFF.

The chain joins TRBV28 to TRBJ2-3, with 8 bases lining up with TRBD1. Germline CDR1 reads MDHEN; CDR2 reads SYDVKM. The CDR3 has 13 amino acids. The V and J ends lost 8 bases and 2 bases, in that order; junction bases with no gene match: 3. The CDR3 protein is CASRTGFTDTQYF. The CDR3 DNA follows: TGTGCCAGCCGGACAGGGTTCACAGATACGCAGTATTTT.

The gene calls are TRBV28 and TRBJ2-7; 8 bases map to TRBD1. Germline CDR1 reads MDHEN; CDR2 reads SYDVKM. This CDR3 has 15 residues. With V trimmed by 4 bases and J by 2 bases, 7 bases remained unmatched. CDR3 in amino acids: CASSSYRTGTYEQYF. CDR3 nucleotides: TGTGCCAGCAGTTCATACCGGACAGGGACCTACGAGCAGTACTTC. The whole variable domain, filled in from reference TRBV28 and TRBJ2-7, reads DVKVTQSSRYLVKRTGEKVFLECVQDMDHENMFWYRQDPGLGLRLIYFSYDVKMKEKGDIPEGYSVSREKKERFSLILESASTNQTSMYLCASSSYRTGTYEQYFGPGTRLTVT.

The chain joins TRBV4-1 to TRBJ1-5; D unclear. The CDR3 length is 15 residues. V lost 1 base and J 7 bases, leaving 14 bases between the germline ends. The V gene's germline CDR1 is MGHRA and CDR2 YSYEKL. The DNA of the CDR3 is TGCGCCAGCAGCCAAGCGGGGAAAGGGCAACAGCCCCAGCATTTT. Its protein product is CASSQAGKGQQPQHF.

With respect to this clonotype: Possible read error: a much larger clone is one base away. The chain has TRBV24-1 and TRBJ1-5; weak D call: TRBD1 (6 bases). With 9 bases removed from V and 4 bases from J, the gap between germline ends came to 15 bases. The CDR3 consists of 14 residues. CDR1 is KGHDR, CDR2 SFDVKD, per germline. CDR3: CATSLRQVNQPQHF. The CDR3 coding sequence is TGTGCCACCTCTTTGAGACAGGTAAATCAGCCCCAGCATTTT.

This clonotype turned up a few times. The V and J genes are TRBV3-1 and TRBJ2-4; TRBD1 aligns across 11 bases. Germline V gene data show CDR1 as LGHDT and CDR2 as YNNKEL (reference sequence). This CDR3 region has 16 residues. J gave up 0 bases and V 4 bases, and 2 bases lay outside the gene matches. The CDR3 coding sequence is TGTGCCAGCAGCCCGGGACAGGGGGTAGCCAAAAACATTCAGTACTTC. Translating it yields CASSPGQGVAKNIQYF.

This clonotype was observed at least ten times. The rearrangement links TRBV7-9 to TRBJ1-4; 9 bases map to TRBD1. CDR1 and CDR2 from the germline V gene are SEHNR and FQNEAQ (reference sequence). V dropped 6 bases and J dropped 7; count of bases not matched to a gene: 3. CDR3 size: 13 residues. DNA for the CDR3: TGTGCCAGCAGATTGACAGGGGGTGAAAAACTGTTTTTT. Protein: CASRLTGGEKLFF.